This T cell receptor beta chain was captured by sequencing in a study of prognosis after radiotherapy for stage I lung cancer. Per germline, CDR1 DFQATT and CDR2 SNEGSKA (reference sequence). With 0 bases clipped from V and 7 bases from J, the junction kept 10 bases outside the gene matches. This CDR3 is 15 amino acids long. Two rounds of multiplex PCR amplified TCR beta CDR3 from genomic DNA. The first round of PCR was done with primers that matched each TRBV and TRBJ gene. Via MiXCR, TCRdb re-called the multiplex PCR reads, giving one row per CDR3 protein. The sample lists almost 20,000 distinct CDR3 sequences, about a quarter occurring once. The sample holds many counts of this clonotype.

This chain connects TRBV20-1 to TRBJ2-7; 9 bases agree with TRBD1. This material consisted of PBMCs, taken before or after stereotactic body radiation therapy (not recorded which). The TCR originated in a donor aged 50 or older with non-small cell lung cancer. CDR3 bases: TGCAGTGCTAGAGAGTCGGGACAGGGAGTAGGGGAGCAGTACTTC. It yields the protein CSARESGQGVGEQYF.